This T cell receptor beta chain was sequenced during a study of cytomegalovirus exposure and HLA in healthy donors. Germline lookup yields CDR1 LNHDA and CDR2 SQIVND (reference sequence). This CDR3 comprises 13 residues. V lost 7 bases, J lost 11 bases, and 11 bases stayed unmatched. Data came from immunoSEQ multiplex PCR; TCRdb stores just in-frame clones and leaves some out. The profile shows roughly 140,000 clones, less than 90% of them singletons. The sequencing sample was made of PBMCs. This clonotype was sampled from a woman between 18 and 29 years old in good health and CMV-seropositive. This sequence joins TRBV19 and TRBJ2-5, with TRBD1 identical over 9 bases. In DNA form, the CDR3 reads TGTGCCAGTAATCCAGACAGGGGGGAGAAGCAGTACTTC. Its translation: CASNPDRGEKQYF.